This T cell receptor (beta chain) came from a study of T-cell memory formation after mild COVID-19. TCRdb re-called the 5' RACE reads through MiXCR, storing one row per CDR3 protein. The profile shows hundreds of thousands of distinct CDR3 sequences, roughly 17% of them singletons. This clonotype was counted between two and nine times. Germline-derived CDR1 and CDR2 are SGHVS and FNYEAQ. V was shortened by 3 bases and J by 8 bases, with 14 bases between the two germline ends. This CDR3 contains 14 residues. This sequence originates from a man aged 18 to 35 who had mild COVID-19 (a few samples of this study predate the infection). Cell type and time point are not known. The sequenced sample was PBMCs or a T cell subset sorted from them (not recorded which). The J gene is TRBJ2-1, the V gene TRBV7-6, with D unclear. Here the CDR3 DNA reads TGTGCCAGCAGCTTCGCCCAGAACAGCGATGAGCAGTTCTTC. Protein product: CASSFAQNSDEQFF.